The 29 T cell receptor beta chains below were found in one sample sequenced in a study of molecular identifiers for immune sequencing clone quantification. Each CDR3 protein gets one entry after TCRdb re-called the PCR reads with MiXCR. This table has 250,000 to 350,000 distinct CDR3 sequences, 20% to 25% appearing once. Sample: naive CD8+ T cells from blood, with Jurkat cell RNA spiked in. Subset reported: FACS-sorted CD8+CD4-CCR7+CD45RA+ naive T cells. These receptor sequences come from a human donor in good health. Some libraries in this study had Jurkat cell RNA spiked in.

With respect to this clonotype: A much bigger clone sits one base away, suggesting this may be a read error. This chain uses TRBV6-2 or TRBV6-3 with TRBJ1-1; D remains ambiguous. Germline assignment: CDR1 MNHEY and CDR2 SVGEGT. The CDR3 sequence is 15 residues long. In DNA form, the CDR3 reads TGTGTCAGCAGTTACGGCTGGTCTTCCGGAACTGAAGCTTTCTTT. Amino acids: CVSSYGWSSGTEAFF.

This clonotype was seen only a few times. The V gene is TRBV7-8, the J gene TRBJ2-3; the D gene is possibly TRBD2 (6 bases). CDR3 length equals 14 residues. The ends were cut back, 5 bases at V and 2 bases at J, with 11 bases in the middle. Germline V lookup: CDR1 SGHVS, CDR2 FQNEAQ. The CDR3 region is CASSRDFYTDTQYF. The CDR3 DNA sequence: TGTGCCAGCAGCCGGGACTTCTACACAGATACGCAGTATTTT.

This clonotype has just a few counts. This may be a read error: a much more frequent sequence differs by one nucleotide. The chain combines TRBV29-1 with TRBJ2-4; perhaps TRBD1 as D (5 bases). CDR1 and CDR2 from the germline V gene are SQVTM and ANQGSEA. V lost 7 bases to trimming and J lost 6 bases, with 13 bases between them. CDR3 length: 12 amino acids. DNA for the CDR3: TGCAGCGCTGTACCCCAGGGAAACATTCAGTACTTC. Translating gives CSAVPQGNIQYF.

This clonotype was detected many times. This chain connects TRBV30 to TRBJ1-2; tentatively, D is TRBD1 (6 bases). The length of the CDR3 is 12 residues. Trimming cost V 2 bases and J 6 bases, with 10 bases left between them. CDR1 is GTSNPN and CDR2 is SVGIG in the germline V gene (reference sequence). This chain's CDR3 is CAWSRGADGYTF. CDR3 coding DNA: TGTGCCTGGAGTAGGGGGGCTGATGGCTACACCTTC.

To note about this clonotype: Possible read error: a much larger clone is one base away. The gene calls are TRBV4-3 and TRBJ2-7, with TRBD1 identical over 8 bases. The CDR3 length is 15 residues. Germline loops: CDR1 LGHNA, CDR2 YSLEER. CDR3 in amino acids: CASSQAQGALYGQYF. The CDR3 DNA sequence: TGCGCCAGCAGCCAGGCTCAGGGGGCTCTCTACGGGCAGTACTTC.

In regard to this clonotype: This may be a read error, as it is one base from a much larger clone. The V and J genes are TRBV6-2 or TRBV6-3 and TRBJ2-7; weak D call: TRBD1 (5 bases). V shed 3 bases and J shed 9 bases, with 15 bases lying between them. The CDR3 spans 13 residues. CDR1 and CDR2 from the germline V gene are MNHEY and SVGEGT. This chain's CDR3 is CASSYPGSHGQYF. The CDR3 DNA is TGTGCCAGCAGTTATCCAGGGTCCCACGGGCAGTACTTC.

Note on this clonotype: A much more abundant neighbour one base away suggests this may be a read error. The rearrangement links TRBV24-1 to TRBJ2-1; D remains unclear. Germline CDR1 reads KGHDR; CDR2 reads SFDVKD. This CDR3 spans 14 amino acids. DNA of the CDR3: TGTGCCACCAGTGACCCCGACAACTACAATGAGCAGTCCTTC. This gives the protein CATSDPDNYNEQSF.

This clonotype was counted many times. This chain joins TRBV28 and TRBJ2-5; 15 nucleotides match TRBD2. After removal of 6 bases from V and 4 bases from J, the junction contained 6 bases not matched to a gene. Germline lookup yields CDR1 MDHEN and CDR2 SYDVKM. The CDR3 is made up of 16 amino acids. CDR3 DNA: TGTGCCAGCAGATCGGGACTAGCGGGAGGAGGAGAGACCCAGTACTTC. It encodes CASRSGLAGGGETQYF.

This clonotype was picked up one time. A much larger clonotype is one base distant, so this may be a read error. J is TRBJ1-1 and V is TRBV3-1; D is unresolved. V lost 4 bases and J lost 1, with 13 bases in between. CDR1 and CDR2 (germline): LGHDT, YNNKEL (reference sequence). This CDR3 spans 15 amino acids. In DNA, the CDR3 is TGTGCCAGCAGCCCCCTGTGGAGTGAGAACACTGAAGCTTTCTTT. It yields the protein CASSPLWSENTEAFF.

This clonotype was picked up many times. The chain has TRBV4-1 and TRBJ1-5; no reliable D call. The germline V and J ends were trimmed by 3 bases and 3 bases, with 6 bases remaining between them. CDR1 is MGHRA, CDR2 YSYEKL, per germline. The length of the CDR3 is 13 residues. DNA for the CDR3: TGCGCCAGCAGCCAGGCGTACAATCAGCCCCAGCATTTT. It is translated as CASSQAYNQPQHF.

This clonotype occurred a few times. CDR3 in DNA: TGTGCCATCAGCGGAGCCTTCAATGAGCAGTTCTTC. Translating gives CAISGAFNEQFF. This chain connects TRBV10-3 to TRBJ2-1; D call uncertain. The V end lost 6 bases, the J end lost 6 bases, and 9 bases lay between the germline ends. The CDR3 runs 12 residues. Germline CDR1 reads ENHRY; CDR2 reads SYGVKD.

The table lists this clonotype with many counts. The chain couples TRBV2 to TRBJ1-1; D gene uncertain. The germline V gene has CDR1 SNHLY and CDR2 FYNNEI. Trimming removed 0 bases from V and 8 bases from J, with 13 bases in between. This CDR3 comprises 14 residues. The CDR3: CASSEALAANEAFF. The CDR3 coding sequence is TGTGCCAGCAGTGAAGCGCTGGCAGCGAACGAAGCTTTCTTT. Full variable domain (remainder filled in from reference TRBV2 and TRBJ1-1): EPEVTQTPSHQVTQMGQEVILRCVPISNHLYFYWYRQILGQKVEFLVSFYNNEISEKSEIFDDQFSVERPDGSNFTLKIRSTKLEDSAMYFCASSEALAANEAFFGQGTRLTVV.

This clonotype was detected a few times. CDR3 region: CASRKASGAITDTQYF. CDR3 in DNA: TGTGCCAGCAGAAAAGCTAGCGGGGCCATCACAGATACGCAGTATTTT. The gene calls are TRBV6-5 and TRBJ2-3, with 9 bases matching TRBD2. CDR3 length: 16 amino acids. The V segment lost 6 bases and the J segment 2 bases; nucleotides outside the gene matches: 9. The germline CDR1 and CDR2 sequences are MNHEY and SVGAGI.

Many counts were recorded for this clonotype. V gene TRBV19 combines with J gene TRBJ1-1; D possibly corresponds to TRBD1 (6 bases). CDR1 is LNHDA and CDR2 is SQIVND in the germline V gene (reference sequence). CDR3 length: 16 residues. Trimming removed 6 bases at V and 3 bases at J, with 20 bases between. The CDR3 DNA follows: TGTGCCAGTAGATTTGCATCCCAGGGGTTTGACACTGAAGCTTTCTTT. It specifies CASRFASQGFDTEAFF.

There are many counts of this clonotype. CDR3 loop: CASRWTSGRRGQETQYF. CDR3 bases: TGTGCCAGCCGCTGGACTAGCGGGAGGAGGGGCCAAGAGACCCAGTACTTC. J is TRBJ2-5 and V is TRBV28, with TRBD2 identical over 14 bases. The V and J ends lost 8 bases and 1 base, in that order; junction bases with no gene match: 9. CDR3 size: 17 residues. Germline assignment: CDR1 MDHEN and CDR2 SYDVKM.

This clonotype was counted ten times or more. CDR3 sequence reads: CASSLDGPDTQYF. The CDR3 DNA reads TGTGCCAGCAGCTTAGATGGGCCAGATACGCAGTATTTT. The chain links TRBV13 to TRBJ2-3, with D unresolved. V was trimmed by 1 base and J by 4 bases, leaving 6 bases between them. Germline-derived CDR1 and CDR2 are PRHDT and FYEKMQ (reference sequence). The CDR3 covers 13 residues.

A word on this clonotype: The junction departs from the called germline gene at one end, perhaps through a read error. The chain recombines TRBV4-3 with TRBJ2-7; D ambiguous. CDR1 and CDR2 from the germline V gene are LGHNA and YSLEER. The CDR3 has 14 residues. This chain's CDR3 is CASSSGFSSYEQCF. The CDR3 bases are TGCGCCAGCAGTTCCGGATTCAGCTCCTACGAGCAGTGCTTC.

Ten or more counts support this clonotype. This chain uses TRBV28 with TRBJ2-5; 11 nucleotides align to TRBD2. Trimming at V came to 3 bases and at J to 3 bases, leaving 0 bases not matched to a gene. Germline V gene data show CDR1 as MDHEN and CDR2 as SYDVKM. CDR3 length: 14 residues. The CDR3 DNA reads TGTGCCAGCAGTTTGACTAGCGGGAAAGAGACCCAGTACTTC. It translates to CASSLTSGKETQYF.

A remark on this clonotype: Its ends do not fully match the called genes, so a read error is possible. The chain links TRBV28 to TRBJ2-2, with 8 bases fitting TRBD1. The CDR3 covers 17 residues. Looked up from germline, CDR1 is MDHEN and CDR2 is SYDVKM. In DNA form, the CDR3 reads TGTGCCAGCAGTTTGCCCGACAGGGGAGCGAACACCGGGGAGCCGTTTTTT. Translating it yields CASSLPDRGANTGEPFF. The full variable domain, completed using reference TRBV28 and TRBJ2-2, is DVKVTQSSRYLVKRTGEKVFLECVQDMDHENMFWYRQDPGLGLRLIYFSYDVKMKEKGDIPEGYSVSREKKERFSLILESASTNQTSMYLCASSLPDRGANTGEPFFGEGSRLTVL.

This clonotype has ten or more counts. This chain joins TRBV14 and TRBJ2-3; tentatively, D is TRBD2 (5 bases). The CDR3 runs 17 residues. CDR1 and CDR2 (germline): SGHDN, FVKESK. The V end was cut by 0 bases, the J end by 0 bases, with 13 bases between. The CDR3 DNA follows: TGTGCCAGCAGCCAAGATATTGGACCGGGGAGCACAGATACGCAGTATTTT. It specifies CASSQDIGPGSTDTQYF.

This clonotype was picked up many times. CDR3 in amino acids: CASSQDPGTEAFF. The CDR3, as DNA: TGTGCCAGCAGCCAAGACCCGGGCACTGAAGCTTTCTTT. The rearrangement uses TRBV14 and TRBJ1-1; D is undetermined. CDR1 is SGHDN and CDR2 is FVKESK in the germline V gene. Trimming left V 0 bases short and J 4 bases short, with 6 bases between. The CDR3 consists of 13 residues.

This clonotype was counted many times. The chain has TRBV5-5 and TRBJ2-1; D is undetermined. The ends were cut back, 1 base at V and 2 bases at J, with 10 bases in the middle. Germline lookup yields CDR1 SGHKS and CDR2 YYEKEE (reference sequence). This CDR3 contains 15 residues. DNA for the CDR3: TGTGCCAGCAGCTTGTCCCGGGCCCCCTACAATGAGCAGTTCTTC. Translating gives CASSLSRAPYNEQFF. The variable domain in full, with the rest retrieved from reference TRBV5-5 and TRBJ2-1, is DAGVTQSPTHLIKTRGQQVTLRCSPISGHKSVSWYQQVLGQGPQFIFQYYEKEERGRGNFPDRFSARQFPNYSSELNVNALLLGDSALYLCASSLSRAPYNEQFFGPGTRLTVL.

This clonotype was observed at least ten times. This chain's CDR3 is CASSLRGGRGETQYF. The CDR3 nucleotides read TGTGCCAGCAGCTTACGGGGGGGCCGTGGAGAGACCCAGTACTTC. The V call is TRBV13, the J call TRBJ2-5; 8 positions agree with TRBD2. There are 15 residues in the CDR3. The germline V gene has CDR1 PRHDT and CDR2 FYEKMQ (reference sequence). The V and J ends lost 2 bases and 4 bases, in that order; junction bases with no gene match: 6.

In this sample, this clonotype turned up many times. As DNA, the CDR3 is TGTGCCAGCAGTGAGGAGGGGGAGCCTGGGCCCCAGCATTTT. Residues: CASSEEGEPGPQHF. This chain uses TRBV25-1 with TRBJ1-5; the D gene is possibly TRBD1 (6 bases). Germline values: CDR1 MGHDK, CDR2 SYGVNS. The germline V and J ends were trimmed by 3 bases and 9 bases, with 15 bases remaining between them. This CDR3 is built from 14 residues.

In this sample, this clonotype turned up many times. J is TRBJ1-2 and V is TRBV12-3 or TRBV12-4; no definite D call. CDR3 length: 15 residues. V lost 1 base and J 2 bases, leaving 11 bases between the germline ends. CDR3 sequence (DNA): TGTGCCAGCAGTTTAGTCGTGGGCTTCAACTATGGCTACACCTTC. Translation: CASSLVVGFNYGYTF.

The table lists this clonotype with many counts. The CDR3 protein is CASSEYGQGPQETQYF. The CDR3 DNA reads TGTGCCAGCAGTGAATATGGTCAGGGCCCCCAAGAGACCCAGTACTTC. The chain joins TRBV25-1 to TRBJ2-5, with D tentatively TRBD1 (5 bases). The germline V gene has CDR1 MGHDK and CDR2 SYGVNS. Between the trimmed V and J ends, which lost 0 bases and 1 base, there was a span of 12 bases. This CDR3 contains 16 residues.

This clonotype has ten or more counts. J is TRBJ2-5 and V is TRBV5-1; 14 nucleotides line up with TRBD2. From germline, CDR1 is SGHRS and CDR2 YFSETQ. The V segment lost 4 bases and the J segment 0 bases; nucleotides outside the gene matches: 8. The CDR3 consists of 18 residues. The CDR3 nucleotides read TGCGCCAGCAGCCTGGAATGGACTAGCGGGAGGTACCAAGAGACCCAGTACTTC. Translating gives CASSLEWTSGRYQETQYF. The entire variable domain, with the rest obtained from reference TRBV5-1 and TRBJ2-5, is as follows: KAGVTQTPRYLIKTRGQQVTLSCSPISGHRSVSWYQQTPGQGLQFLFEYFSETQRNKGNFPGRFSGRQFSNSRSEMNVSTLELGDSALYLCASSLEWTSGRYQETQYFGPGTRLLVL.

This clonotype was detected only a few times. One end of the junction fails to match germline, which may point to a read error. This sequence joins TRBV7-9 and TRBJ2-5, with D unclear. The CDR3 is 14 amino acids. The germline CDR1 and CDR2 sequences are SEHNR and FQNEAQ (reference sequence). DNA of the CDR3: TGTGCCAGCGGCTTAGAGTCGGGCCAAGAGACCCAGTACTTC. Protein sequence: CASGLESGQETQYF.

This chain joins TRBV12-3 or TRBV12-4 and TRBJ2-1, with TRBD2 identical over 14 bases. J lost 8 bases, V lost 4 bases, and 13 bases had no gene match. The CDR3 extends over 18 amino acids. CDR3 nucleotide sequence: TGTGCCAGCAGTTCTCTATTGGGACTAGCGGGGGTTATGGATGAGCAGTTCTTC. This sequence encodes CASSSLLGLAGVMDEQFF.